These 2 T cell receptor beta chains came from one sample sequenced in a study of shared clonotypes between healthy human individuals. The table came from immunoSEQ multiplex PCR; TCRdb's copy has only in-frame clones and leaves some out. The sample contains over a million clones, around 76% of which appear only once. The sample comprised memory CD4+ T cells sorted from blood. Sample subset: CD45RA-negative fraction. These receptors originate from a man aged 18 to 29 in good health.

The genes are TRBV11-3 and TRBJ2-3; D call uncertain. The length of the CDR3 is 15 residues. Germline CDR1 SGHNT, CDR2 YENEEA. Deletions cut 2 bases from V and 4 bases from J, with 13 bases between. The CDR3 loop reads CASSLLSGQADTQYF. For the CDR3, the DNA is TGTGCCAGCAGCTTACTATCAGGTCAAGCAGATACGCAGTATTTT.

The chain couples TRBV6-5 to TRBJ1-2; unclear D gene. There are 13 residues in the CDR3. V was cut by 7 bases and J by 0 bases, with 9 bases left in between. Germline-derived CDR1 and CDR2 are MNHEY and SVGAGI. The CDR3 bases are TGTGCCAGCAAGGCAGAGTCTAACTATGGCTACACCTTC. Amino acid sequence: CASKAESNYGYTF.